The 21 T cell receptor beta chains presented below share a single source sample, sequenced in a study of blood T cell repertoires in COVID-19. The repertoire was sequenced with immunoSEQ multiplex PCR; TCRdb's copy has only in-frame clones and lacks some. The table records some 120,000 clones, roughly 79% of them present only once. Material: peripheral blood. These receptors came from a man between 65 and 85 years old with active or convalescent COVID-19.

The rearrangement links TRBV18 to TRBJ2-1; D unresolved. The ends were cut back, 3 bases at V and 4 bases at J, with 4 bases in the middle. Germline loops: CDR1 KGHSH, CDR2 LQKENI. The CDR3 has 12 amino acids. The CDR3, as DNA: TGTGCCAGCTCACCCCAATACAATGAGCAGTTCTTC. Protein: CASSPQYNEQFF.

The CDR3 bases are TGTGCCAGCAGCTTAAACGGGGGGACTGAAGCTTTCTTT. As protein: CASSLNGGTEAFF. The genes are TRBV7-2 and TRBJ1-1; tentative D call: TRBD1 (5 bases). Trimming removed 2 bases at V and 5 bases at J, with 9 bases between. The CDR3 consists of 13 residues. In germline, CDR1 is SGHTA, CDR2 FQGNSA.

This clone appeared a few times. The chain recombines TRBV3-1 (or the pseudogene TRBV3-2) with TRBJ1-1; TRBD1 might be the D (6 bases). Germline loops: CDR1 LGHDT, CDR2 YNNKEL (reference sequence). V lost 3 bases and J lost 4, with 18 bases in between. This CDR3 has 16 residues. The CDR3, as DNA: TGTGCCAGCAGCCAGACGGGACTACAAGGGGGCACTGAAGCTTTCTTT. Residues: CASSQTGLQGGTEAFF.

The chain employs TRBV6-5 and TRBJ1-2, with 7 bases fitting TRBD1. The CDR3 has 14 residues. V lost 6 bases to trimming and J lost 2 bases; unmatched junction nucleotides: 6. The germline CDR1 and CDR2 sequences are MNHEY and SVGAGI. For the CDR3, the DNA is TGTGCCAGCAGACAAGGGACAGCAAACTATGGCTACACCTTC. As protein: CASRQGTANYGYTF.

This chain links TRBV7-2 with TRBJ2-3; the match to TRBD2 covers 12 bases. Germline V lookup: CDR1 SGHTA, CDR2 FQGNSA. The CDR3 extends over 16 amino acids. Losses at the gene ends were 7 bases for V and 2 bases for J; bases not matched to a gene: 7. Here the CDR3 reads CASTLGLAGPTDTQYF. In DNA, the CDR3 is TGTGCCAGCACCCTAGGACTAGCGGGACCCACAGATACGCAGTATTTT.

This clone came up many times. The gene calls are TRBV11-3 and TRBJ2-2, with D unclear. Per the germline V gene, CDR1 is SGHNT and CDR2 is YENEEA. The CDR3 spans 16 residues. V was trimmed by 1 base and J by 3 bases, leaving 12 bases between them. CDR3 sequence (DNA): TGTGCCAGCAGCTTAGGCCTGAGCGTTGACACCGGGGAGCTGTTTTTT. Protein product: CASSLGLSVDTGELFF.

This rearrangement joins TRBV19 to TRBJ2-2; D gene unclear. The V end was cut by 7 bases, the J end by 0 bases, with 12 bases between. Germline V CDR1 and CDR2: LNHDA, SQIVND (reference sequence). The CDR3 is 15 residues long. The CDR3 loop is CASTARAANTGELFF. CDR3 DNA sequence: TGTGCCAGTACTGCTAGAGCCGCGAACACCGGGGAGCTGTTTTTT.

This chain joins TRBV7-3 and TRBJ2-3; 8 nucleotides align to TRBD1. The CDR3 runs to 13 residues. V trimming: 5 bases; J trimming: 5 bases; junction bases outside the gene matches: 3. CDR1 and CDR2 (germline): SGHTA, FQGTGA. For the CDR3, the DNA is TGTGCCAGCAGCACCGACAGGGGAGATACGCAGTATTTT. It codes for CASSTDRGDTQYF.

The gene calls are TRBV10-2 and TRBJ2-2, with D perhaps TRBD1 (6 bases). Trimming removed 7 bases at V and 7 bases at J, with 16 bases between. Germline assignment: CDR1 WSHSY and CDR2 SAAADI. The length of the CDR3 is 14 residues. Here the CDR3 DNA reads TGCGCCAGCAAGGACAGCACCCATGGCGGGGAGCTGTTTTTT. Encoded protein: CASKDSTHGGELFF.

The genes are TRBV4-3 and TRBJ2-5; D might be TRBD1 (5 bases). Per the germline V gene, CDR1 is LGHNA and CDR2 is YSLEER. The CDR3 totals 15 residues. V lost 3 bases, J lost 6 bases, and 17 bases lay in between. As DNA, the CDR3 is TGCGCCAGCAGCCAGGCGAAGGAAAGGGGAAAGACCCAGTACTTC. Its protein is CASSQAKERGKTQYF.

The V gene is TRBV12-3 or TRBV12-4, the J gene TRBJ2-5; D call uncertain. The CDR3 runs to 13 residues. Trimming left V 1 base short and J 4 bases short, with 7 bases between. CDR3 residues: CASSLGFGETQYF. As DNA, the CDR3 is TGTGCCAGCAGTTTAGGGTTCGGAGAGACCCAGTACTTC.

The chain recombines TRBV28 with TRBJ2-7, with D possibly being TRBD2 (5 bases). Between the trimmed V and J ends, which lost 5 bases and 2 bases, there was a span of 13 bases. The CDR3 runs 14 residues. Per the germline V gene, CDR1 is MDHEN and CDR2 is SYDVKM. The chain's CDR3 is CASSVTGGAYEQYF. In DNA form, the CDR3 reads TGTGCCAGCAGTGTGACTGGAGGAGCCTACGAGCAGTACTTC.

The CDR3 DNA reads as TGTGCCAGTAGTTTGGGACAGTATAGCAATCAGCCCCAGCATTTT. This codes for CASSLGQYSNQPQHF. This chain joins TRBV19 and TRBJ1-5; 7 positions match TRBD1. The ends lost 5 bases at V and 0 bases at J; junction bases unmatched: 4. The CDR3 sequence is 15 residues long. Germline values: CDR1 LNHDA, CDR2 SQIVND (reference sequence).

This chain uses TRBV7-2 with TRBJ1-6; no reliable D call. The CDR3 loop spans 15 amino acids. Germline V gene lookup returns CDR1 SGHTA and CDR2 FQGNSA. V dropped 1 base and J dropped 7 bases, with 11 bases sitting between them. The CDR3 DNA follows: TGTGCCAGCAGCTTAGATAGTCAGGTGAATTCACCCCTCCACTTT. The encoded protein is CASSLDSQVNSPLHF.

The chain employs TRBV7-2 and TRBJ1-3; D may be TRBD1 (5 bases). CDR1 SGHTA and CDR2 FQGNSA come from the germline V gene. The CDR3 totals 17 residues. Trimming took off 4 bases at V and 0 bases at J, with 16 bases between the two ends. The CDR3 sequence is CASSSLLGGGSGNTIYF. CDR3 DNA: TGTGCCAGCAGCTCCCTGCTCGGGGGAGGCTCTGGAAACACCATATATTTT.

The chain recombines TRBV25-1 with TRBJ2-2; D unclear. V lost 4 bases, J lost 6 bases, and 18 bases lay in between. CDR3 size: 16 residues. The germline gives CDR1 MGHDK, CDR2 SYGVNS. The CDR3 region is CASSASPGSRAGELFF. In DNA, the CDR3 is TGTGCCAGCAGTGCCTCTCCGGGTTCCCGGGCCGGGGAGCTGTTTTTT.

The chain is built from TRBV30 and TRBJ1-1; 7 nucleotides match TRBD1. This CDR3 comprises 12 residues. Trimming cost V 2 bases and J 6 bases; bases outside gene matches: 3. Germline-derived CDR1 and CDR2 are GTSNPN and SVGIG (reference sequence). CDR3 sequence: CAWSFQGAEAFF. CDR3 in DNA: TGTGCCTGGAGTTTCCAGGGGGCTGAAGCTTTCTTT.

The chain couples TRBV7-6 to TRBJ2-1; TRBD2 agrees at 10 bases. The CDR3 runs to 16 residues. Germline assignment: CDR1 SGHVS and CDR2 FNYEAQ. The V segment lost 1 base and the J segment 6 bases; nucleotides outside the gene matches: 6. The CDR3 loop reads CASSLVLAGTFNEQFF. For the CDR3, the DNA is TGTGCCAGCAGCTTAGTACTAGCGGGAACGTTCAATGAGCAGTTCTTC.

The table lists this clone with a few counts. This sequence joins TRBV7-8 and TRBJ2-1; maybe TRBD1 (6 bases). Germline V gives CDR1 SGHVS, CDR2 FQNEAQ. Trimming pared 2 bases from V and 2 bases from J, leaving 13 bases between. The CDR3 spans 16 residues. The CDR3 loop is CASSLQAGAAYNEQFF. The CDR3 DNA reads as TGTGCCAGCAGCTTACAGGCAGGGGCGGCCTACAATGAGCAGTTCTTC.

The chain links TRBV24-1 to TRBJ1-6; TRBD1 is a possible D gene (5 bases). The CDR3 runs 13 residues. Trimming shortened V by 4 bases and J by 7 bases, and 7 bases separated the two germline ends. Germline loops: CDR1 KGHDR, CDR2 SFDVKD. The CDR3 nucleotides read TGTGCCACCAGTGACAGACAGAATTCACCCCTCCACTTT. Translated: CATSDRQNSPLHF.

This sequence joins TRBV9 and TRBJ2-3; the match to TRBD2 covers 10 bases. The CDR3 consists of 16 residues. Trimming cost V 4 bases and J 3 bases; bases outside gene matches: 8. CDR1 and CDR2 from the germline V gene are SGDLS and YYNGEE. CDR3 region: CASSTRPLAGTDTQYF. For the CDR3, the DNA is TGTGCCAGCAGCACCCGGCCACTAGCGGGGACAGATACGCAGTATTTT. The whole variable domain, remainder taken from reference TRBV9 and TRBJ2-3, is DSGVTQTPKHLITATGQRVTLRCSPRSGDLSVYWYQQSLDQGLQFLIQYYNGEERAKGNILERFSAQQFPDLHSELNLSSLELGDSALYFCASSTRPLAGTDTQYFGPGTRLTVL.